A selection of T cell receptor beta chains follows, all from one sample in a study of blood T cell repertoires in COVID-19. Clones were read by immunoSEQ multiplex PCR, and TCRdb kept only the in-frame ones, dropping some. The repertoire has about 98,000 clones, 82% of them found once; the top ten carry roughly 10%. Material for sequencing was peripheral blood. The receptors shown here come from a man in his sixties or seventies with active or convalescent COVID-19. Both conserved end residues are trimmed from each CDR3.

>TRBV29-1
SVELESYGYT
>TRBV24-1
ATSEGQGSNQPQH
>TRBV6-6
ASRAGLAGVWETQY
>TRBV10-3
AISGSGYGYT
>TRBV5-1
ASSLTGAETQY
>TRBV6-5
ASLGGRVQPQH
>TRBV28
ASSLGGVIHEQY
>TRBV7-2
ASSRTGSYGYT
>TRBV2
ASSEKESRTGGSDTGELF
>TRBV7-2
ASSLSAGNDQPQH
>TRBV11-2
ASSFRGEGELF
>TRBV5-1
ASSLEGQPYQPQH
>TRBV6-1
ASSERGPENQPQH
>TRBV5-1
ASSLDRQHEQF
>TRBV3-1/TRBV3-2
ASSPRDTYGYT
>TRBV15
ATSRDLQAYEQY
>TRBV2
ASTDTYEQY
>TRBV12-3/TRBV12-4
ASSVFKTTEAF
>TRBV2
ASKGSGRAETQY
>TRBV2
ASSGQSSSQY
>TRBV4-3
ASSQGTSYEQY
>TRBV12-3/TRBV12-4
ASSSGGAYEQY
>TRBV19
ASSPDRAYQPQH
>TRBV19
ASSLDRAPYGYT
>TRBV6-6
ASRKGQGVYEQY
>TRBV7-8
ASSLALPGSSTDTQY
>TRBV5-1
ASSPQGPETGNTIY
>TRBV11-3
ASSLSGGLSTDTQY
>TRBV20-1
SASGDGGTQETQY
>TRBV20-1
SALRVEQF
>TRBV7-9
ASSFWGDGEAF
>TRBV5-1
ASSGGTLGNTIY
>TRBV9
ASSESAGLVETQY
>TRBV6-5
ASRSLAGEVNEQF
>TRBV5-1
ASSLGQGSGANVLT
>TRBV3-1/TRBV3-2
ASSERSYNEQF
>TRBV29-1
SVEGPGPPT
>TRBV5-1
ASSARTGTGELF
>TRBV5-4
ASSPGTAVSGANVLT
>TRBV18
ASSPPREGVEQF
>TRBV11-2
ASSLESRTGKYNEQF
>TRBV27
ASRGGLFYNEQF
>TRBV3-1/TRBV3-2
ASRGALNSPLH
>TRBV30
AWRTGFGNYGYT
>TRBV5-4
ASSLGGNYGYT
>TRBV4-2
ASSQTSGGAAAEQF
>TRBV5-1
ASSLAGSPLYEQY
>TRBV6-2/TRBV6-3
ASSYSRNTGELF